This is a list of T cell receptor beta chains from one sample in a study of post-analysis software for immune sequencing data. TCRdb analysed the PCR reads with MiXCR anew, one entry per CDR3 protein. Altogether 700,000 to 900,000 distinct CDR3 sequences are present, 46% being singletons, with the ten largest covering 4.9%. Sequenced material: blood. The origin of the receptors is a girl aged 10 to 17 with multiple sclerosis. The CDR3 runs from the conserved cysteine through the conserved F or W. Each record gives: V gene, J gene, D gene, clone size, CDR3 protein, CDR3 DNA. A D gene is named only where the DNA matches it firmly. Only part of the rows carry a size: once, few, many, or a class if the clone is expanded.

>TRBV7-9|TRBJ2-7|.|.
CASSLFSDSYEQYF
TGTGCCAGCAGCTTATTCTCTGACTCCTACGAGCAGTACTTC
>TRBV5-5|TRBJ2-7|TRBD2|.
CASSVGTSGRQEQYF
TGTGCCAGCAGCGTAGGGACTAGCGGACGGCAAGAGCAGTACTTC
>TRBV7-2|TRBJ2-5|TRBD1|.
CASSFPGGLVETQYF
TGTGCCAGCAGCTTTCCAGGGGGCCTGGTAGAGACCCAGTACTTC
>TRBV15|TRBJ1-1|.|.
CATSRAKNTEAFF
TGTGCCACCAGCAGAGCGAAGAACACTGAAGCTTTCTTT
>TRBV7-8|TRBJ2-3|TRBD2|.
CASSLLPRTSGVTDTQYF
TGTGCCAGCAGCTTACTACCGCGGACTAGCGGAGTCACAGATACGCAGTATTTT
>TRBV7-6|TRBJ2-5|.|.
CASSPGTVAETQYF
TGTGCCAGCAGCCCCGGGACCGTCGCGGAGACCCAGTACTTC
>TRBV4-3|TRBJ2-1|TRBD2|.
CASSQDGTSGLPHLRDEQFF
TGCGCCAGCAGCCAAGATGGAACTAGCGGGCTCCCCCATTTGAGGGATGAGCAGTTCTTC
>TRBV30|TRBJ2-1|TRBD2|.
CAWSRGGSSNEQFF
TGTGCCTGGAGTAGAGGCGGGAGTTCGAATGAGCAGTTCTTC
>TRBV5-5|TRBJ2-7|.|.
CASTVGPRSSYEQYF
TGTGCCAGCACCGTTGGACCCAGAAGCTCCTACGAGCAGTACTTC
>TRBV6-5|TRBJ2-7|TRBD1|.
CASSYGDRGYERYF
TGTGCCAGCAGTTACGGCGACAGGGGCTACGAGCGGTACTTC
>TRBV4-3|TRBJ2-7|TRBD2|.
CASSPTPGGYEQYF
TGCGCCAGCAGCCCGACCCCGGGAGGATACGAGCAGTACTTC
>TRBV10-1|TRBJ1-1|.|.
CASSEYGRAGTNTEAFF
TGCGCCAGCAGTGAGTATGGACGGGCGGGCACGAACACTGAAGCTTTCTTT
>TRBV29-1|TRBJ2-7|.|.
CSVEYQGSYNEQYF
TGCAGCGTTGAATACCAGGGCTCCTACAATGAGCAGTACTTC
>TRBV7-7|TRBJ2-3|.|.
CASSLRQADTQYF
TGTGCTAGCAGCTTACGACAGGCAGATACGCAGTATTTT
>TRBV20-1|TRBJ2-5|.|.
CSAESAGREWEETQYF
TGCAGTGCCGAATCCGCCGGTCGGGAGTGGGAAGAGACCCAGTACTTC
>TRBV9|TRBJ2-7|TRBD2|.
CASSVTAGGTYEQYF
TGTGCCAGCAGCGTTACCGCGGGAGGGACCTACGAGCAGTACTTC
>TRBV5-1|TRBJ2-3|TRBD2|.
CASSRPRLAESTDTQYF
TGCGCCAGCAGCCGACCCCGACTAGCGGAATCCACAGATACGCAGTATTTT
>TRBV20-1|TRBJ2-4|.|few
CSARPTGLKKNIQYF
TGCAGTGCTAGGCCCACGGGACTGAAAAAAAACATTCAGTACTTC
>TRBV7-9|TRBJ1-1|TRBD1|.
CASSRGQGANGAFF
TGTGCCAGCAGTCGTGGACAGGGGGCGAACGGGGCTTTCTTT
>TRBV12-3/TRBV12-4|TRBJ2-7|TRBD2|.
CASRTIAGGVNEQYF
TGTGCCAGCAGGACCATAGCGGGAGGAGTAAACGAGCAGTACTTC
>TRBV20-1|TRBJ2-1|.|few
CSLGEVGHNEQFF
TGCAGTCTTGGGGAGGTGGGACACAATGAGCAGTTCTTC
>TRBV2|TRBJ2-3|.|.
CASSDPLVPDGDTQYF
TGTGCCAGCAGTGACCCTTTGGTCCCCGACGGGGATACGCAGTATTTT
>TRBV20-1|TRBJ1-2|.|few
CSARSTGPDNYGYTF
TGCAGTGCTAGATCCACAGGGCCGGATAACTATGGCTACACCTTC
>TRBV6-5|TRBJ2-7|TRBD1|few
CASSYSGQGYYEQYF
TGTGCCAGCAGTTACTCGGGACAGGGCTACTACGAGCAGTACTTC
>TRBV6-6|TRBJ2-7|TRBD2|once
CASNWVGLGFEQYF
TGTGCCAGCAATTGGGTCGGACTAGGTTTCGAGCAGTACTTC
>TRBV20-1|TRBJ2-3|TRBD1|few
CSARDGQASTDTQYF
TGCAGTGCTAGAGATGGACAGGCTAGCACAGATACGCAGTATTTT
>TRBV28|TRBJ2-7|.|.
CASSFTYGNYEQYF
TGTGCCAGCAGTTTCACCTATGGGAACTACGAGCAGTACTTC
>TRBV5-1|TRBJ1-4|.|once
CASSPLGPEGEKLFF
TGCGCCAGCAGCCCTTTGGGACCTGAAGGTGAAAAACTGTTTTTT
>TRBV6-2/TRBV6-3|TRBJ1-1|.|.
CASSAAKNTEAFF
TGTGCCAGCAGTGCAGCAAAGAACACTGAAGCTTTCTTT
>TRBV7-8|TRBJ2-7|.|.
CASSPRWGSSYEQYF
TGTGCCAGCAGCCCCAGATGGGGGAGCTCCTACGAGCAGTACTTC
>TRBV7-6|TRBJ2-1|.|.
CASSLDIRGRRAYNEQFF
TGTGCCAGCAGCTTAGATATCAGGGGGAGGCGGGCCTACAATGAGCAGTTCTTC
>TRBV27|TRBJ2-1|.|.
CASSFQRSYNEQFF
TGTGCCAGCAGTTTCCAGAGATCCTACAATGAGCAGTTCTTC
>TRBV5-1|TRBJ1-5|.|few
CASSSANTGRNSNQPQHF
TGCGCCAGCAGCTCTGCTAATACAGGGAGGAATAGCAATCAGCCCCAGCATTTT
>TRBV24-1|TRBJ1-2|.|.
CATSDGHNYGYTF
TGTGCCACCAGTGATGGCCACAACTATGGCTACACCTTC
>TRBV18|TRBJ1-2|.|few
CASSPGASARNGYTF
TGTGCCAGCTCGCCCGGGGCATCTGCGAGAAATGGCTACACCTTC
>TRBV12-3/TRBV12-4|TRBJ2-1|TRBD2|.
CASSDLSGSNEQFF
TGTGCCAGCAGCGATCTTAGCGGGAGCAATGAGCAGTTCTTC
>TRBV10-3|TRBJ2-7|TRBD2|.
CATGGSYEQYF
TGCGCCACGGGAGGTTCCTACGAGCAGTACTTC
>TRBV7-9|TRBJ2-7|TRBD2|.
CASSFSRGGGQYF
TGTGCCAGCAGCTTTTCACGGGGGGGCGGACAGTACTTC